Presented here are 31 T cell receptor beta chains from one specimen sequenced in a study of regulatory T cells in long-lasting Graves disease. Time point in this sample: persistent/refractory GD, antithyroid drugs over 5 years with positive TRAb. TCR sequences were obtained from RNA taken from PBMCs. According to the study, TCR beta libraries were built with iRepertoire HTBI primers and CDR3-region Arm-PCR. TCRdb reprocessed the multiplex PCR reads with MiXCR, giving one entry per CDR3 protein. The profile covers roughly 360,000 distinct CDR3 sequences, with roughly 23% appearing a single time and 28% taken by the ten largest. The source material was peripheral blood mononuclear cells (PBMCs), sampled when the disease was refractory, from a patient treated with antithyroid drugs. The source of these receptors is a woman in her thirties or forties with Graves disease.

A few counts support this clonotype. This sequence joins TRBV6-1 and TRBJ2-7, with 7 bases lining up with TRBD1. With V trimmed by 3 bases and J by 0 bases, 5 bases remained unmatched. CDR1 MNHNS and CDR2 SASEGT come from the germline V gene. CDR3 size: 15 residues. CDR3 sequence reads: CASSEPWDSSYEQYF. The CDR3 DNA sequence: TGTGCCAGCAGTGAGCCCTGGGACAGCTCCTACGAGCAGTACTTC.

This clonotype has a count of ten or more. The V call is TRBV7-3, the J call TRBJ1-1; D gene unclear. The CDR3 totals 14 residues. Trimming took off 5 bases at V and 5 bases at J, with 15 bases between the two ends. In germline, CDR1 is SGHTA, CDR2 FQGTGA. The CDR3: CASSLTRASTEAFF. The CDR3 bases are TGTGCCAGCAGCCTTACAAGGGCCTCTACTGAAGCTTTCTTT. Full variable domain (remainder filled in from reference TRBV7-3 and TRBJ1-1): GAGVSQTPSNKVTEKGKYVELRCDPISGHTALYWYRQSLGQGPEFLIYFQGTGAADDSGLPNDRFFAVRPEGSVSTLKIQRTERGDSAVYLCASSLTRASTEAFFGQGTRLTVV.

This chain links TRBV7-3 with TRBJ2-7; TRBD2 is a possible D gene (6 bases). Trimming removed 1 base at V and 3 bases at J, with 10 bases between. Germline assignment: CDR1 SGHTA and CDR2 FQGTGA. The CDR3 is 14 residues long. CDR3 amino acids: CASSLRAGNYEQYF. The CDR3 region has the DNA TGTGCCAGCAGCTTAAGGGCGGGAAACTACGAGCAGTACTTC. Complete variable domain (other parts from reference TRBV7-3 and TRBJ2-7): GAGVSQTPSNKVTEKGKYVELRCDPISGHTALYWYRQSLGQGPEFLIYFQGTGAADDSGLPNDRFFAVRPEGSVSTLKIQRTERGDSAVYLCASSLRAGNYEQYFGPGTRLTVT.

The DNA for the CDR3 is TGTGCCAGCAGTGCGGGGCTAGCCAACTTTGGGGATACGCAGTATTTT. It codes for CASSAGLANFGDTQYF. The chain uses TRBV12-3 or TRBV12-4 and TRBJ2-3, with a weak D call TRBD2 (6 bases). V dropped 5 bases and J dropped 6 bases, with 21 bases sitting between them. The CDR3 spans 16 residues.

The J gene is TRBJ2-1, the V gene TRBV18; 10 nucleotides line up with TRBD1. The germline V gene has CDR1 KGHSH and CDR2 LQKENI. The CDR3 has 17 residues. The V gene end was trimmed by 1 base and the J gene end by 2 bases; junction bases not matched to a gene: 5. In DNA form, the CDR3 reads TGTGCCAGCTCACCACGGGACAGGGGTCCCCCCTACAATGAGCAGTTCTTC. This encodes CASSPRDRGPPYNEQFF.

CDR3 nucleotides: TGTGCCAGCAGACTCTCGACGGGGACAGCACCCACCGGGGAGCTGTTTTTT. It yields the protein CASRLSTGTAPTGELFF. The rearrangement joins TRBV6-1 to TRBJ2-2; TRBD1 agrees at 7 bases. The junction had 14 bases not matched to a gene; V was cut back by 6 bases and J by 4 bases. Looked up from germline, CDR1 is MNHNS and CDR2 is SASEGT. This CDR3 is built from 17 residues.

The genes are TRBV29-1 and TRBJ2-1; no reliable D call. CDR1 is SQVTM, CDR2 ANQGSEA, per germline. Trimming cost V 1 base and J 5 bases, with 21 bases left between them. This CDR3 region has 17 residues. CDR3 in amino acids: CSVEGAYDIHGDNEQFF. The CDR3, as DNA: TGCAGCGTTGAAGGTGCGTATGACATCCACGGAGACAATGAGCAGTTCTTC.

The DNA of the CDR3 is TGTGCCATCAGTGATTCCAAAACCGGATTTGGCACTGAAGCTTTCTTT. Its translation: CAISDSKTGFGTEAFF. V and J are TRBV10-3 and TRBJ1-1; D call uncertain. Germline values: CDR1 ENHRY, CDR2 SYGVKD. V was trimmed by 3 bases and J by 4 bases, leaving 18 bases between them. The CDR3 is 16 residues long.

This clonotype was observed at least ten times. J is TRBJ2-2 and V is TRBV24-1; TRBD1 agrees at 7 bases. CDR1 and CDR2 (germline): KGHDR, SFDVKD. The CDR3 is 17 residues long. V lost 4 bases, J lost 0 bases, and 7 bases stayed unmatched. Here the CDR3 reads CATSETSGGPNTGELFF. The CDR3 DNA is TGTGCCACCAGTGAGACATCAGGGGGACCGAACACCGGGGAGCTGTTTTTT.

This clonotype was recorded many times. V gene TRBV28 combines with J gene TRBJ1-2, with D possibly being TRBD1 (5 bases). Germline-derived CDR1 and CDR2 are MDHEN and SYDVKM. The CDR3 extends over 15 amino acids. V was shortened by 3 bases and J by 4 bases, with 15 bases between the two germline ends. The CDR3, as DNA: TGTGCCAGCAGTTTCCGTTTAGGGGCCCTCTATGGCTACACCTTC. This encodes CASSFRLGALYGYTF.

The chain carries TRBV28 and TRBJ2-1, with TRBD2 matching over 8 bases. Germline V gene sequence: CDR1 MDHEN, CDR2 SYDVKM. V gave up 4 bases and J gave up 6 bases; unmatched junction bases: 11. CDR3 length equals 16 residues. As DNA, the CDR3 is TGTGCCAGCAGTTCCGGGAGGGAGATCAGTGGCAATGAGCAGTTCTTC. Translation: CASSSGREISGNEQFF.

A word on this clonotype: A read error may explain this, as a much larger clone is one base away. This chain links TRBV11-2 with TRBJ2-4, with 9 nucleotides matching TRBD2. Germline CDR1 SGHAT, CDR2 FQNNGV. The CDR3 has 18 amino acids. CDR3 sequence reads: CAGSPQVAGGPWGHIQYF. The CDR3 nucleotides read TGTGCCGGCAGCCCCCAAGTGGCGGGAGGGCCTTGGGGTCACATTCAGTACTTC.

This clonotype occurred a few times. V and J are TRBV20-1 and TRBJ2-2; D is unclear. Germline V CDR1 and CDR2: DFQATT, SNEGSKA (reference sequence). The CDR3 length is 12 residues. Trimming cost V 0 bases and J 7 bases, with 6 bases left between them. The CDR3 loop is CSARDRIGELFF. In DNA, the CDR3 is TGCAGTGCTAGAGACCGGATCGGGGAGCTGTTTTTT.

This clonotype was seen at least ten times. The V call is TRBV5-1, the J call TRBJ2-7; TRBD1 matches 9 bases. V lost 4 bases, J lost 6 bases, and 8 bases stayed unmatched. Germline-derived CDR1 and CDR2 are SGHRS and YFSETQ. This CDR3 spans 14 amino acids. DNA for the CDR3: TGCGCCAGCAGCGTGGGACAGGGAAGGAGCGAGCAGTACTTC. Translating it yields CASSVGQGRSEQYF.

This clonotype appeared a single time. V and J are TRBV7-9 and TRBJ1-1, with TRBD1 matching over 9 bases. V shed 2 bases and J 1 base; nucleotides not matched to a gene: 11. This CDR3 is built from 18 residues. In germline, CDR1 is SEHNR, CDR2 FQNEAQ (reference sequence). As DNA, the CDR3 is TGTGCCAGCAGCTTATGGGTCGGGACAGGGTTGTCGAACACTGAAGCTTTCTTT. This sequence encodes CASSLWVGTGLSNTEAFF.

Ten or more counts support this clonotype. This rearrangement joins TRBV28 to TRBJ1-5, with a weak D call TRBD1 (5 bases). The CDR3 contains 16 residues. V lost 2 bases and J lost 3, with 14 bases in between. Germline loops: CDR1 MDHEN, CDR2 SYDVKM. CDR3 in DNA: TGTGCCAGCAGTTTAACGGGGGTGAGGGACAATCAGCCCCAGCATTTT. Protein sequence: CASSLTGVRDNQPQHF.

This clonotype was found many times. This chain uses TRBV29-1 with TRBJ2-5, with D possibly matching TRBD1 (5 bases). V was trimmed by 4 bases and J by 0 bases, leaving 18 bases between them. Germline V CDR1 and CDR2: SQVTM, ANQGSEA. CDR3 length equals 16 residues. The CDR3: CSVGRGWVQNQETQYF. In DNA form, the CDR3 reads TGCAGCGTTGGAAGGGGTTGGGTACAGAACCAAGAGACCCAGTACTTC.

In its sample, this clonotype was seen a few times. This rearrangement joins TRBV10-3 to TRBJ1-3, with 8 bases identical to TRBD1. Looked up from germline, CDR1 is ENHRY and CDR2 is SYGVKD. The CDR3 is made up of 14 amino acids. V was pared by 10 bases and J by 0 bases, with 5 bases of the junction left unmatched. The CDR3 DNA reads as TGTGCCACTATGACAGGGGACTCTGGAAACACCATATATTTT. Its translation: CATMTGDSGNTIYF.

This chain links TRBV7-2 with TRBJ2-4; tentatively, D is TRBD1 or TRBD2 (5 bases each). The CDR3 spans 16 residues. Trimming shortened V by 3 bases and J by 9 bases, and 21 bases separated the two germline ends. Germline values: CDR1 SGHTA, CDR2 FQGNSA. The CDR3 loop is CASSLTGREIPPIQYF. CDR3 sequence (DNA): TGTGCCAGCAGCTTGACTGGCAGGGAGATTCCTCCCATTCAGTACTTC.

This clonotype appeared many times. The V call is TRBV20-1, the J call TRBJ2-7; D tentatively fits TRBD1 or TRBD2 (5 bases each). CDR1 DFQATT and CDR2 SNEGSKA come from the germline V gene (reference sequence). With 1 base removed from V and 3 bases from J, the gap between germline ends came to 7 bases. The CDR3 spans 12 residues. Here the CDR3 DNA reads TGCAGTGCTAGAGCGGGGCTCTACGAGCAGTACTTC. Its translation is CSARAGLYEQYF.

This chain uses TRBV30 with TRBJ2-7; 8 bases map to TRBD1. The CDR3 spans 13 residues. V shed 2 bases, J shed 3 bases, and the junction held 3 bases outside the gene matches. CDR1 is GTSNPN, CDR2 SVGIG, per germline (reference sequence). The CDR3 protein is CAWSRTGIYEQYF. CDR3 nucleotides: TGTGCCTGGAGTCGGACAGGGATCTACGAGCAGTACTTC.

This clonotype was seen a few times. CDR3 residues: CSVFPGRRNQETQYF. The CDR3 coding sequence is TGCAGCGTTTTTCCTGGGCGGCGGAACCAAGAGACCCAGTACTTC. The chain recombines TRBV29-1 with TRBJ2-5; no definite D call. CDR1 is SQVTM, CDR2 ANQGSEA, per germline. This CDR3 spans 15 amino acids. V was pared by 5 bases and J by 0 bases, with 16 bases between. The full variable domain, in which reference TRBV29-1 and TRBJ2-5 provide the parts outside the CDR3, is SAVISQKPSRDICQRGTSLTIQCQVDSQVTMMFWYRQQPGQSLTLIATANQGSEATYESGFVIDKFPISRPNLTFSTLTVSNMSPEDSSIYLCSVFPGRRNQETQYFGPGTRLLVL.

This clonotype occurred a few times. The chain uses TRBV7-9 and TRBJ1-1; D is unresolved. The germline V and J ends were trimmed by 8 bases and 1 base, with 8 bases remaining between them. The germline CDR1 and CDR2 sequences are SEHNR and FQNEAQ (reference sequence). This CDR3 is 12 amino acids long. The CDR3: CASAGRNTEAFF. CDR3 DNA: TGTGCCAGCGCCGGCAGGAACACTGAAGCTTTCTTT. Supplemented by reference TRBV7-9 and TRBJ1-1, the full variable domain reads DTGVSQNPRHKITKRGQNVTFRCDPISEHNRLYWYRQTLGQGPEFLTYFQNEAQLEKSRLLSDRFSAERPKGSFSTLEIQRTEQGDSAMYLCASAGRNTEAFFGQGTRLTVV.

This sequence joins TRBV10-2 and TRBJ2-7; 8 bases are shared with TRBD2. With V trimmed by 6 bases and J by 2 bases, 3 bases remained unmatched. The germline gives CDR1 WSHSY, CDR2 SAAADI. This CDR3 is 13 amino acids long. CDR3 sequence reads: CASSEGLAYEQYF. CDR3 DNA sequence: TGCGCCAGCAGCGAGGGACTAGCCTACGAGCAGTACTTC.

This clonotype appeared a few times. This chain links TRBV5-4 with TRBJ1-1, with D unresolved. From germline, CDR1 is SGHNT and CDR2 YYREEE (reference sequence). This CDR3 contains 15 residues. Trimming cost V 4 bases and J 3 bases, with 16 bases left between them. The DNA of the CDR3 is TGTGCCAGCAGCCTAGGTCGGGGAATAGACACTGAAGCTTTCTTT. It translates to CASSLGRGIDTEAFF.

This clonotype was seen at least ten times. The chain joins TRBV7-2 to TRBJ2-2; 8 bases are a match to TRBD1. The CDR3 loop spans 16 amino acids. V gave up 0 bases and J gave up 7 bases; unmatched junction bases: 7. Per germline, CDR1 SGHTA and CDR2 FQGNSA. CDR3 protein: CASSLASDRGNGELFF. The CDR3 DNA reads TGTGCCAGCAGCTTAGCATCCGACAGGGGTAACGGGGAGCTGTTTTTT.

At least ten counts were recorded for this clonotype. The chain links TRBV7-8 to TRBJ1-5; 8 bases are shared with TRBD1. Trimming at V came to 4 bases and at J to 6 bases, leaving 5 bases not matched to a gene. This CDR3 has 14 residues. The germline gives CDR1 SGHVS, CDR2 FQNEAQ. CDR3 protein: CASSWYQGAQPQHF. In nucleotides, the CDR3 is TGTGCCAGCAGCTGGTATCAGGGGGCTCAGCCCCAGCATTTT.

This clonotype has a count of ten or more. This chain uses TRBV28 with TRBJ2-5, with 8 bases matching TRBD1. The CDR3 is 20 residues long. The germline CDR1 and CDR2 sequences are MDHEN and SYDVKM. V trimming: 2 bases; J trimming: 5 bases; junction bases outside the gene matches: 22. The CDR3 spells CASSLRGLWWTGPGGETQYF. CDR3 nucleotides: TGTGCCAGCAGTTTAAGGGGCCTGTGGTGGACAGGGCCAGGAGGGGAGACCCAGTACTTC. Full variable domain (missing parts from reference TRBV28 and TRBJ2-5): DVKVTQSSRYLVKRTGEKVFLECVQDMDHENMFWYRQDPGLGLRLIYFSYDVKMKEKGDIPEGYSVSREKKERFSLILESASTNQTSMYLCASSLRGLWWTGPGGETQYFGPGTRLLVL.

The rearrangement joins TRBV11-2 to TRBJ2-5; D is perhaps TRBD2 (5 bases). The germline V gene encodes CDR1 SGHAT and CDR2 FQNNGV. The CDR3 runs 13 residues. The V end lost 9 bases, the J end lost 3 bases, and 14 bases lay between the germline ends. The CDR3 here is CASVYPGKETQYF. The DNA of the CDR3 is TGTGCCAGTGTTTACCCGGGGAAAGAGACCCAGTACTTC.

The J gene is TRBJ1-2, the V gene TRBV5-6, with unresolved D. Germline-derived CDR1 and CDR2 are SGHDT and YYEEEE. Trimming removed 1 base at V and 8 bases at J, with 15 bases between. The CDR3 sequence is 14 residues long. DNA for the CDR3: TGTGCCAGCAGCTTGATACGGGAATCGGGCGGCTACACCTTC. Translation: CASSLIRESGGYTF.

This clonotype showed up many times. The chain couples TRBV28 to TRBJ1-1; 9 nucleotides agree with TRBD1. Germline loops: CDR1 MDHEN, CDR2 SYDVKM. J gave up 11 bases and V 3 bases, and 13 bases lay outside the gene matches. This CDR3 comprises 15 residues. This chain's CDR3 is CASSFLFGTGNEAFF. In nucleotides, the CDR3 is TGTGCCAGCAGTTTTCTTTTCGGGACAGGGAACGAGGCTTTCTTT.